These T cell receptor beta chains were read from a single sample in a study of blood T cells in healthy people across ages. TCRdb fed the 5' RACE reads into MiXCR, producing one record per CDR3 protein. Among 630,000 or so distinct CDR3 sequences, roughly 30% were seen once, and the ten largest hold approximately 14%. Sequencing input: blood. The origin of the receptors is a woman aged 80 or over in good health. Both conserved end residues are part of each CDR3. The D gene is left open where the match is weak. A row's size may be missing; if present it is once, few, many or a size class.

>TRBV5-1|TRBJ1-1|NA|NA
CASKVRAVANRVNTEAFF
TGCGCCAGCAAAGTTCGGGCAGTCGCGAACCGGGTGAACACTGAAGCTTTCTTT
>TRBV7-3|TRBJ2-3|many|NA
CASSSTVQLTDTQYF
TGTGCCAGCAGCTCCACTGTACAACTCACAGATACGCAGTATTTT
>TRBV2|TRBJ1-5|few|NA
CASSQGQPQHF
TGTGCCAGCAGTCAGGGCCAGCCCCAGCATTTT
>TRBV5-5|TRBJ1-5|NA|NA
CASSSVIGSNQPQHF
TGTGCCAGCAGCTCAGTAATAGGGAGCAATCAGCCCCAGCATTTT
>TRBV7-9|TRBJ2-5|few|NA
CASSPPGQRYQETQYF
TGTGCCAGCAGCCCTCCCGGGCAGCGGTACCAAGAGACCCAGTACTTC
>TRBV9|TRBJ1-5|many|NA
CASSDSPGRSNQPQHF
TGTGCCAGCAGCGACAGCCCAGGGCGGAGCAATCAGCCCCAGCATTTT
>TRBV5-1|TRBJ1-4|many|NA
CASSLEQMNEKLFF
TGCGCCAGCAGCTTGGAACAGATGAATGAAAAACTGTTTTTT
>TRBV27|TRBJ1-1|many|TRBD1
CASHPTAGTGTTEAFF
TGTGCCAGTCACCCTACCGCCGGGACAGGGACGACTGAAGCTTTCTTT
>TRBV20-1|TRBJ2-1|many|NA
CSARGQTRYNEQFF
TGCAGTGCTAGAGGACAGACCCGTTACAATGAGCAGTTCTTC
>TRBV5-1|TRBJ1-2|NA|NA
CASSSGEGRAYGYTF
TGCGCCAGCAGCTCGGGCGAGGGCAGGGCATATGGCTACACCTTC
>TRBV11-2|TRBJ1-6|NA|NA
CASSRKGWGYENSPLHF
TGTGCCAGCAGCCGAAAGGGGTGGGGGTATGAAAATTCACCCCTCCACTTT
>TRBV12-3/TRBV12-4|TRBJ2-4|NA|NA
CASSLAQGNLAKNIQYF
TGTGCCAGCAGTTTAGCGCAGGGCAACTTAGCCAAAAACATTCAGTACTTC
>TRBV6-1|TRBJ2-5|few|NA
CASSPGFHETQYF
TGTGCCAGCAGTCCTGGGTTCCACGAGACCCAGTACTTC
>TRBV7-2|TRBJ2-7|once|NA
CASSSGLDEQYF
TGTGCCAGCAGCTCGGGACTTGACGAGCAGTACTTC
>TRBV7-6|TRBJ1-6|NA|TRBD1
CASSRAGTGDSPLHF
TGTGCCAGCAGCAGAGCCGGGACAGGGGATTCACCCCTCCACTTT
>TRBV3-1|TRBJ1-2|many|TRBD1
CASYERAGGIDGYTF
TGTGCCAGTTATGAGAGGGCAGGGGGGATAGACGGCTACACCTTC
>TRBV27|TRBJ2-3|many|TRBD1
CASSPGQVLDTQYF
TGTGCCAGCAGTCCCGGACAGGTGCTGGATACGCAGTATTTT
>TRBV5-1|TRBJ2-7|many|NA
CASSLVGGVTGEQYF
TGCGCCAGCAGCTTGGTCGGGGGCGTTACTGGCGAGCAGTACTTC
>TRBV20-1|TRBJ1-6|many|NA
CSARSSRALANSPLHF
TGCAGTGCTAGATCGTCTCGGGCTCTGGCTAATTCACCCCTCCACTTT
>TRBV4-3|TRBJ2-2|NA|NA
CASSQNDRIKTGELFF
TGCGCCAGCAGCCAAAATGACAGGATCAAGACCGGGGAGCTGTTTTTT
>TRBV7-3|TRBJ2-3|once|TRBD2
CASSPAGATDTQYF
TGTGCCAGCAGCCCAGCGGGAGCCACAGATACGCAGTATTTT
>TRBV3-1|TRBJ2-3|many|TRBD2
CASSSGTSGGRTQYF
TGTGCCAGCAGCTCGGGGACTAGCGGGGGTAGGACGCAGTATTTT
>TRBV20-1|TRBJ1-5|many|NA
CSALGDTLEPQHF
TGCAGTGCCCTGGGGGACACATTAGAGCCCCAGCATTTT
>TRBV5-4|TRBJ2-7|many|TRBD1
CASRPTGESYEQYF
TGTGCCAGCAGACCGACAGGGGAATCCTACGAGCAGTACTTC
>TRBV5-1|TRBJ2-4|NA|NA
CASSPEGRQVKNIQYF
TGCGCCAGCAGCCCCGAGGGCAGGCAGGTTAAAAACATTCAGTACTTC
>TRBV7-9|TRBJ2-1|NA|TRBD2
CASSPVSGRAFVYNEQFF
TGTGCCAGCAGCCCCGTTAGCGGGAGGGCTTTTGTTTACAATGAGCAGTTCTTC
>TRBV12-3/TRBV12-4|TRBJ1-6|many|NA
CASSWGLGMTNSPLHF
TGTGCCAGCAGTTGGGGACTTGGGATGACCAATTCACCCCTCCACTTT
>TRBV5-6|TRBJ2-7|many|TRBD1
CASSMGQGSYEQYF
TGTGCCAGCAGCATGGGACAGGGGTCCTACGAGCAGTACTTC
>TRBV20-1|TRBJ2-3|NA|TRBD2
CSAVSGGPLTDTQDF
TGCAGTGCCGTTAGCGGGGGGCCCCTCACAGATACGCAGGATTTT
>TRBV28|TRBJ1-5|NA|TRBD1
CASSLLQGMDQPQHF
TGTGCCAGCAGTTTGTTACAGGGGATGGATCAGCCCCAGCATTTT
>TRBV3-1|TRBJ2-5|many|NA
CASSLYGSEQETQYF
TGTGCCAGCAGCCTTTACGGGAGCGAGCAAGAGACCCAGTACTTC
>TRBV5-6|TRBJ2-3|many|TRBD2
CASSSRRLAGGFGTDTQYF
TGTGCCAGCAGCAGCCGGCGGCTAGCGGGGGGTTTTGGCACAGATACGCAGTATTTT
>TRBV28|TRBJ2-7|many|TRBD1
CASSNPGTGIYEQYF
TGTGCCAGCAGTAATCCCGGGACAGGGATATACGAGCAGTACTTC
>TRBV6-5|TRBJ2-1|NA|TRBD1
CASSIEPGTAYNEQFF
TGTGCCAGCAGTATAGAGCCCGGGACAGCGTACAATGAGCAGTTCTTC
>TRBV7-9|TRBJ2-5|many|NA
CASSLAGARQETQYF
TGTGCCAGCAGCTTAGCTGGGGCCAGGCAAGAGACCCAGTACTTC
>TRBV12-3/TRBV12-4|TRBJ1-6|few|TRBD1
CASSLGDRGFLSSYNSPLHF
TGTGCCAGCAGTTTAGGGGACAGGGGGTTCCTGAGCTCCTATAATTCACCCCTCCACTTT
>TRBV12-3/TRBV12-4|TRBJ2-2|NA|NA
CASRRDGYTGELFF
TGTGCCAGCAGACGGGACGGATACACCGGGGAGCTGTTTTTT
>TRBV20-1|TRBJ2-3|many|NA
CSAKGGAANTQYF
TGCAGTGCTAAGGGGGGGGCCGCCAATACGCAGTATTTT
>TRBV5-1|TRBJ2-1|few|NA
CASSLARIADGNEQFF
TGCGCCAGCAGCTTGGCCAGGATAGCGGATGGGAATGAGCAGTTCTTC
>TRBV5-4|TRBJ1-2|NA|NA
CASSLLGEANYGYTF
TGTGCCAGCAGCTTGCTGGGGGAAGCTAACTATGGCTACACCTTC
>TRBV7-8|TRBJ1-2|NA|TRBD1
CASSFGTGNFGYTF
TGTGCCAGCAGCTTCGGGACAGGGAATTTTGGCTACACCTTC
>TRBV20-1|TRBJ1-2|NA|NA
CSARGWRKVDLGRADNYGYTF
TGCAGTGCTAGAGGTTGGAGGAAAGTAGACCTAGGCAGGGCTGACAACTATGGCTACACCTTC
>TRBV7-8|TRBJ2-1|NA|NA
CASSLGGLGGGANEQFF
TGTGCCAGCAGCTTAGGGGGATTAGGAGGGGGGGCTAATGAGCAGTTCTTC